These 26 T cell receptor beta chains were all obtained from the same sample, sequenced in a study of cytotoxic CD8 clonotypes in ibrutinib-treated CLL (dated by TCRdb to the early 2020s). The library relied on the immunoSEQ multiplex PCR assay. Not all clones reach the TCRdb copy of this immuneACCESS table, which keeps in-frame sequences only. Checked studies attribute under half of the gap to unresolved V genes and leave the rest unexplained. Here the sample has some 19,000 clones; over 70% occur a single time. The top ten clonotypes cover roughly 5.7% of the sample. Material: PBMCs, obtained before ibrutinib treatment. These receptors all come from a human donor with chronic lymphocytic leukemia.

The chain combines TRBV28 with TRBJ2-7; D is uncertain. Germline V gene data show CDR1 as MDHEN and CDR2 as SYDVKM. The CDR3 extends over 15 amino acids. Trimming took 4 bases from V and 0 from J, leaving 13 bases between them. In DNA, the CDR3 is TGTGCCAGCAGTTCGAGACGTATAAGCTCCTACGAGCAGTACTTC. Protein sequence: CASSSRRISSYEQYF.

This chain connects TRBV5-1 to TRBJ1-1; D unclear. CDR1 is SGHRS, CDR2 YFSETQ, per germline. The CDR3 has 19 amino acids. With 0 bases removed from V and 3 bases from J, the gap between germline ends came to 24 bases. CDR3 in DNA: TGCGCCAGCAGCTTGGCCGCAGTGGGGTGGCGATTTAGGGACACTGAAGCTTTCTTT. Encoded protein: CASSLAAVGWRFRDTEAFF.

The J gene is TRBJ2-7, the V gene TRBV6-6; 12 positions match TRBD1. This CDR3 region has 15 residues. The V segment lost 5 bases and the J segment 9 bases; nucleotides outside the gene matches: 11. CDR1 is MNHNY, CDR2 SVGAGI, per germline (reference sequence). CDR3 coding DNA: TGTGCCAGCAGTCTTATATCGGGACAGGGGGCTGCGCAGTACTTC. It specifies CASSLISGQGAAQYF.

The chain recombines TRBV6-5 with TRBJ2-7; D unresolved. The CDR3 consists of 12 residues. The V and J ends lost 4 bases and 2 bases respectively, with 6 bases between them. Germline CDR1 is MNHEY and CDR2 is SVGAGI. CDR3: CASSLSTYEQYF. Written as DNA, the CDR3 is TGTGCCAGCAGTTTAAGTACCTACGAGCAGTACTTC.

This sequence joins TRBV19 and TRBJ1-2; no reliable D call. Trimming took off 4 bases at V and 0 bases at J, with 6 bases between the two ends. The CDR3 covers 13 residues. Per germline, CDR1 LNHDA and CDR2 SQIVND (reference sequence). The CDR3 loop is CASSTQANYGYTF. For the CDR3, the DNA is TGTGCCAGTAGTACCCAAGCTAACTATGGCTACACCTTC.

This chain links TRBV19 with TRBJ2-1, with no clear D. With 9 bases removed from V and 9 bases from J, the gap between germline ends came to 24 bases. Germline CDR1 and CDR2: LNHDA and SQIVND (reference sequence). The CDR3 contains 15 residues. The CDR3 reads CASTTRRPRVGEQFF. The CDR3 coding sequence is TGTGCCAGCACCACCCGCCGGCCCCGAGTTGGTGAGCAGTTCTTC.

In regard to this clone: At one end the junction does not follow the germline gene, possibly because of a read error. V usage is TRBV5-3 and J usage is TRBJ1-2, with D tentatively TRBD1 (6 bases). Being an ORF, TRBV5-3 has a function that is uncertain. CDR3 length: 15 amino acids. CDR3 nucleotides: TGTGCCAGCAGCTCTCCCCGACAGGATAACTATGGCTACACCTTC. Amino acids: CASSSPRQDNYGYTF.

This chain uses TRBV9 with TRBJ2-5; 8 nucleotides align to TRBD2. With V trimmed by 3 bases and J by 1 base, 8 bases remained unmatched. The CDR3 is 16 amino acids. Germline lookup yields CDR1 SGDLS and CDR2 YYNGEE. The CDR3 region is CASSGGAGAGQETQYF. In DNA, the CDR3 is TGTGCCAGCAGCGGAGGAGCGGGGGCCGGCCAAGAGACCCAGTACTTC. The entire variable domain, with the rest obtained from reference TRBV9 and TRBJ2-5, is as follows: DSGVTQTPKHLITATGQRVTLRCSPRSGDLSVYWYQQSLDQGLQFLIQYYNGEERAKGNILERFSAQQFPDLHSELNLSSLELGDSALYFCASSGGAGAGQETQYFGPGTRLLVL.

This rearrangement joins TRBV5-1 to TRBJ1-3; maybe TRBD1 (6 bases). This CDR3 region has 14 residues. The germline V gene has CDR1 SGHRS and CDR2 YFSETQ. Between the trimmed V and J ends, which lost 3 bases and 0 bases, there was a span of 7 bases. The CDR3: CASSSDSSGNTIYF. CDR3 coding DNA: TGCGCCAGCAGCTCGGACAGCTCTGGAAACACCATATATTTT.

Concerning this clone: The identical CDR3 is also encoded by other nucleotide sequences in the sample. V usage is TRBV18 and J usage is TRBJ2-5; the match to TRBD1 covers 8 bases. V trimming: 3 bases; J trimming: 5 bases; junction bases outside the gene matches: 11. This CDR3 region has 16 residues. The germline CDR1 and CDR2 sequences are KGHSH and LQKENI. In nucleotides, the CDR3 is TGTGCCAGCTCACCCCTAACTACAGGGGGGCGGGAGACCCAGTACTTC. This encodes CASSPLTTGGRETQYF. Complete variable domain (other parts from reference TRBV18 and TRBJ2-5): NAGVMQNPRHLVRRRGQEARLRCSPMKGHSHVYWYRQLPEEGLKFMVYLQKENIIDESGMPKERFSAEFPKEGPSILRIQQVVRGDSAAYFCASSPLTTGGRETQYFGPGTRLLVL.

The V gene is TRBV27, the J gene TRBJ2-7, with a tentative D call TRBD1 (6 bases). Trimming left V 3 bases short and J 3 bases short, with 15 bases between. The CDR3 runs to 15 residues. Looked up from germline, CDR1 is MNHEY and CDR2 is SMNVEV (reference sequence). This chain's CDR3 is CASSLRTGSNYEQYF. CDR3 in DNA: TGTGCCAGCAGTTTGAGAACAGGGAGTAACTACGAGCAGTACTTC.

The chain has TRBV6-1 and TRBJ1-5; tentatively, D is TRBD1 (5 bases). Trimming left V 7 bases short and J 3 bases short, with 10 bases between. CDR3 length: 13 amino acids. The germline gives CDR1 MNHNS, CDR2 SASEGT. CDR3 loop: CASTSRVNQPQHF. As DNA, the CDR3 is TGTGCCAGCACTTCCAGGGTCAATCAGCCCCAGCATTTT.

The CDR3 DNA reads as TGCAGCGTTGAAAAGGACCACGAGCAGTACTTC. Amino acid sequence: CSVEKDHEQYF. The V gene is TRBV29-1, the J gene TRBJ2-7, with no clear D. CDR3 length: 11 residues. Trimming left V 2 bases short and J 5 bases short, with 7 bases between. CDR1 is SQVTM and CDR2 is ANQGSEA in the germline V gene.

This clone turned up a few times. The chain is built from TRBV28 and TRBJ1-2, with D tentatively TRBD1 (6 bases). Trimming stripped 8 bases from V and 6 bases from J, with 13 bases between. The CDR3 consists of 12 residues. Germline V lookup: CDR1 MDHEN, CDR2 SYDVKM. The CDR3 nucleotides read TGTGCCAGCCACGACAGGAAGGATGGCTACACCTTC. Residues: CASHDRKDGYTF.

The chain's CDR3 is CAIGTGTAYEQYF. DNA for the CDR3: TGTGCCATAGGAACCGGGACAGCCTACGAGCAGTACTTC. J is TRBJ2-7 and V is TRBV10-3; TRBD1 matches 7 bases. The CDR3 runs 13 residues. V gave up 9 bases and J gave up 2 bases; unmatched junction bases: 7. In germline, CDR1 is ENHRY, CDR2 SYGVKD.

This clone was detected once. V gene TRBV9 combines with J gene TRBJ2-3; D may match TRBD1 or TRBD2 (5 bases each). CDR3 length equals 16 residues. Trimming stripped 0 bases from V and 2 bases from J, with 13 bases between. Germline V gene lookup returns CDR1 SGDLS and CDR2 YYNGEE. This chain's CDR3 is CASSVEGRGDTDTQYF. The CDR3 DNA follows: TGTGCCAGCAGCGTAGAGGGCAGAGGGGACACAGATACGCAGTATTTT.

The rearrangement links TRBV28 to TRBJ2-1; D tentatively reads TRBD1 or TRBD2 (6 bases each). Looked up from germline, CDR1 is MDHEN and CDR2 is SYDVKM. The ends were cut back, 7 bases at V and 4 bases at J, with 17 bases in the middle. The CDR3 runs to 15 residues. The DNA of the CDR3 is TGTGCCAGCACCTATTGGGGGGCGAATTACAATGAGCAGTTCTTC. Translated: CASTYWGANYNEQFF.

This chain connects TRBV4-3 to TRBJ1-2; D gene uncertain. Per germline, CDR1 LGHNA and CDR2 YSLEER. The ends were cut back, 1 base at V and 8 bases at J, with 5 bases in the middle. CDR3 length: 11 residues. CDR3 in amino acids: CASSQGSGYTF. The CDR3 DNA sequence: TGCGCCAGCAGCCAAGGATCAGGCTACACCTTC.

Here the CDR3 reads CASSFWQGGSDTQYF. CDR3 coding DNA: TGTGCCAGCAGCTTCTGGCAGGGGGGCTCAGATACGCAGTATTTT. This rearrangement joins TRBV7-2 to TRBJ2-3; D is possibly TRBD1 (7 bases). CDR1 and CDR2 (germline): SGHTA, FQGNSA. Trimming pared 3 bases from V and 4 bases from J, leaving 14 bases between. This CDR3 spans 15 amino acids.

V gene TRBV10-1 combines with J gene TRBJ1-1, with unresolved D. The CDR3 extends over 13 amino acids. The germline gives CDR1 WNHNN, CDR2 SYGVQD (reference sequence). The V end was cut by 4 bases, the J end by 0 bases, with 6 bases between. The CDR3 loop is CASSAQLNTEAFF. The CDR3 DNA is TGCGCCAGCAGTGCACAGCTGAACACTGAAGCTTTCTTT.

The rearrangement joins TRBV10-1 to TRBJ2-5; possible D gene TRBD2, 6 bases. The length of the CDR3 is 13 residues. V was trimmed by 6 bases and J by 2 bases, leaving 10 bases between them. Germline CDR1 is WNHNN and CDR2 is SYGVQD (reference sequence). The CDR3 reads CASSPGLQETQYF. In nucleotides, the CDR3 is TGCGCCAGCAGCCCGGGACTGCAAGAGACCCAGTACTTC.

The chain employs TRBV6-5 and TRBJ2-7, with D perhaps TRBD2 (5 bases). The germline V gene has CDR1 MNHEY and CDR2 SVGAGI. Trimming pared 2 bases from V and 7 bases from J, leaving 21 bases between. The CDR3 is made up of 16 amino acids. CDR3 sequence reads: CASSYLKAGISWEQYF. The CDR3 DNA is TGTGCCAGCAGTTACCTGAAAGCCGGGATTAGTTGGGAGCAGTACTTC.

This clone was seen a single time. The V gene is TRBV5-1, the J gene TRBJ2-3, with D maybe TRBD2 (6 bases). The length of the CDR3 is 15 residues. Germline values: CDR1 SGHRS, CDR2 YFSETQ. The germline V and J ends were trimmed by 4 bases and 2 bases, with 14 bases remaining between them. Here the CDR3 DNA reads TGCGCCAGCAGCCCCGAGCGGGTTTACACAGATACGCAGTATTTT. Translation: CASSPERVYTDTQYF.

This chain connects TRBV7-4 to TRBJ2-7, with D perhaps being TRBD1 or TRBD2 (5 bases each). Germline values: CDR1 SGHVT, CDR2 SQSDAQ. This CDR3 contains 12 residues. V was clipped by 3 bases and J by 7 bases, with 10 bases between them. CDR3 DNA sequence: TGTGCCAGCAGCTTCTCCGGGACGGAGCAGTACTTC. Translation: CASSFSGTEQYF.

This sequence joins TRBV5-3 and TRBJ2-6, with D perhaps matching TRBD1 or TRBD2 (5 bases each). TRBV5-3 is marked as an open reading frame, function uncertain. Trimming cost V 1 base and J 0 bases, with 11 bases left between them. The CDR3 totals 17 residues. The CDR3 coding sequence is TGTGCCAGAAGCTTGTCGGGACGTAACTCTGGGGCCAACGTCCTGACTTTC. Protein product: CARSLSGRNSGANVLTF.

The rearrangement links TRBV7-3 to TRBJ2-7, with a possible D match to TRBD2 (6 bases). V was trimmed by 0 bases and J by 2 bases, leaving 14 bases between them. The CDR3 covers 16 residues. Germline V gives CDR1 SGHTA, CDR2 FQGTGA. CDR3 sequence (DNA): TGTGCCAGCAGCTTAACGGGCGGGACGGGACCCTACGAGCAGTACTTC. It codes for CASSLTGGTGPYEQYF.